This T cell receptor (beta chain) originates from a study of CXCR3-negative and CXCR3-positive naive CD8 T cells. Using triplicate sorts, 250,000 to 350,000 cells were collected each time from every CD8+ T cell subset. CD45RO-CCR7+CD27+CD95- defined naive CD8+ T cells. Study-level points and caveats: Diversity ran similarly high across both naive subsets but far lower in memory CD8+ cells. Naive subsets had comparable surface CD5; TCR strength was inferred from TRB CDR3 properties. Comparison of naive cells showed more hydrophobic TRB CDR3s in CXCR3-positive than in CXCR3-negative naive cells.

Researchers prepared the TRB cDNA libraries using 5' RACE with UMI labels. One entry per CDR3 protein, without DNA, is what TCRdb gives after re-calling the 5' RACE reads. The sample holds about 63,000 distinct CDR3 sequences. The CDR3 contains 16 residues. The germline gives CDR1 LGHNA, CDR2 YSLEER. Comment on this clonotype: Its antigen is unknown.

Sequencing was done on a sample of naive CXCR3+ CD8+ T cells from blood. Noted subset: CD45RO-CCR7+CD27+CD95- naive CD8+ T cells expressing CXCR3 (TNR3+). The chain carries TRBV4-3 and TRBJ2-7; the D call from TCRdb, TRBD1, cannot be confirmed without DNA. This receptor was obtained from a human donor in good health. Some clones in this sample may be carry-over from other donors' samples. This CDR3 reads CASSQAAWTGSYEQYF.